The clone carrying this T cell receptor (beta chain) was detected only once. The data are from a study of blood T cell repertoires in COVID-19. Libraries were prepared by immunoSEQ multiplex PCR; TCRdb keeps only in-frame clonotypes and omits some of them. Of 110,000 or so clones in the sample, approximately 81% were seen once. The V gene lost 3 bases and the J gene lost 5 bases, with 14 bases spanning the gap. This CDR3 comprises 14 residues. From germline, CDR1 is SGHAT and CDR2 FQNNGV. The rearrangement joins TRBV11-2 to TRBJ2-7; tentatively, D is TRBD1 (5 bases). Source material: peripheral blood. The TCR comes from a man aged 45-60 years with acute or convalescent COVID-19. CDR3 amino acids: CASSFFQGSDEQYF. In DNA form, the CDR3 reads TGTGCCAGCAGCTTTTTCCAGGGATCTGACGAGCAGTACTTC.